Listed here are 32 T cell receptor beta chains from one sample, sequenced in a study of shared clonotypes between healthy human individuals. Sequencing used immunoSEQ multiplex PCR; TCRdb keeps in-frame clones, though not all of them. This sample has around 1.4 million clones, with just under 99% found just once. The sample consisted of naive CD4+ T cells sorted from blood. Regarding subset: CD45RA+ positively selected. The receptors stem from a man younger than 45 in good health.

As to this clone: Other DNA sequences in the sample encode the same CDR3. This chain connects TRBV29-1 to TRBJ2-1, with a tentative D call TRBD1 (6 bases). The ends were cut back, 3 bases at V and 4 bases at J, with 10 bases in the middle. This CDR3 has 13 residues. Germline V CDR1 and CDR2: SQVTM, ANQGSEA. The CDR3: CSVDRGLYNEQFF. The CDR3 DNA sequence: TGCAGCGTTGACAGGGGATTATACAATGAGCAGTTCTTC.

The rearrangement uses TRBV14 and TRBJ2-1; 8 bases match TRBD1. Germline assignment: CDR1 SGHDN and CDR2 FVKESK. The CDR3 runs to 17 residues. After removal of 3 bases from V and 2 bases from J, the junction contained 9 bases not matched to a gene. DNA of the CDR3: TGTGCCAGCAGCCAGGAGTCTCCCAGGGGGCCCTACAATGAGCAGTTCTTC. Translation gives CASSQESPRGPYNEQFF.

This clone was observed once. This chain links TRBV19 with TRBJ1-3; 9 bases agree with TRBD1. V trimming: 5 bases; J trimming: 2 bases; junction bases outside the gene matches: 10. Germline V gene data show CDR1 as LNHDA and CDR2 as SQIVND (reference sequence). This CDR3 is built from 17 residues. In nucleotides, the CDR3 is TGTGCCAGTAGTGGCAGCCGGGACAGGGCCACTGGAAACACCATATATTTT. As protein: CASSGSRDRATGNTIYF.

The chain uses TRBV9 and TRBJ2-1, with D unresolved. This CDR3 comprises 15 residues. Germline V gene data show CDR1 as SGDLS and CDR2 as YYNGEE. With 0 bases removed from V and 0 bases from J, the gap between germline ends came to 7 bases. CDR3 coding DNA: TGTGCCAGCAGCGTAGCGGATAACTCCTACAATGAGCAGTTCTTC. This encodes CASSVADNSYNEQFF.

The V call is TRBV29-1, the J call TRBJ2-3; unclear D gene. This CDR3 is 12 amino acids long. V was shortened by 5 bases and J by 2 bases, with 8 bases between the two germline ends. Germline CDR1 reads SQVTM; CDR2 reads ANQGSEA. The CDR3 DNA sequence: TGCAGCGTTCAGGTAACCACAGATACGCAGTATTTT. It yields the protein CSVQVTTDTQYF.

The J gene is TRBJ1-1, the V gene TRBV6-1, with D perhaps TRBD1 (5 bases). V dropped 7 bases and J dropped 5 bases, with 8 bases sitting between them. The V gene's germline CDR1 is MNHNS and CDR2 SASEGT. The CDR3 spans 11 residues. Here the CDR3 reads CASTRQTEAFF. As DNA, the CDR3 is TGTGCCAGCACGAGACAGACTGAAGCTTTCTTT.

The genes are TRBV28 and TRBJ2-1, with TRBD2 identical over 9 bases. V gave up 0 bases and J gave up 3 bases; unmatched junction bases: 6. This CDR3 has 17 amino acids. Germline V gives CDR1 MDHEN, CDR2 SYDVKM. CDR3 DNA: TGTGCCAGCAGTTTATGGACTAGCGGAACCTTCTACAATGAGCAGTTCTTC. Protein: CASSLWTSGTFYNEQFF. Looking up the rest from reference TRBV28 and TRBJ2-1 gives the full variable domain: DVKVTQSSRYLVKRTGEKVFLECVQDMDHENMFWYRQDPGLGLRLIYFSYDVKMKEKGDIPEGYSVSREKKERFSLILESASTNQTSMYLCASSLWTSGTFYNEQFFGPGTRLTVL.

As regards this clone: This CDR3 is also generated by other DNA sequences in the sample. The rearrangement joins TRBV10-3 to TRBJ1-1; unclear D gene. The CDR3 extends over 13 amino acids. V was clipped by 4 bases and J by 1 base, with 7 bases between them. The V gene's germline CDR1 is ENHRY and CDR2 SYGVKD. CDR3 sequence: CAISAGPNTEAFF. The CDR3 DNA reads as TGTGCCATCAGTGCTGGGCCGAACACTGAAGCTTTCTTT.

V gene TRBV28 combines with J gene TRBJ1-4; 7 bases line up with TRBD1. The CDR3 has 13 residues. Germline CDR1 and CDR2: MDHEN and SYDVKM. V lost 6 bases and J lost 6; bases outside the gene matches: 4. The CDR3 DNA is TGTGCCAGCAGAGAGGGGGCTTATGAAAAACTGTTTTTT. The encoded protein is CASREGAYEKLFF.

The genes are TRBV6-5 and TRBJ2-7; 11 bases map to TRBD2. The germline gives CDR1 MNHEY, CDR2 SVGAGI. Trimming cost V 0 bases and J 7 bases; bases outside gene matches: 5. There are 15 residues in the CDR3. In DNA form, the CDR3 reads TGTGCCAGCAGTTACTCGCCTAGCGGGAGGCCGGAGCAGTACTTC. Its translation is CASSYSPSGRPEQYF.

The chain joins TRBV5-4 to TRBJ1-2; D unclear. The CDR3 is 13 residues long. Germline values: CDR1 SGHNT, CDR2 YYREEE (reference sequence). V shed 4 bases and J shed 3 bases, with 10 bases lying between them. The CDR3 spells CASSPRAYYGYTF. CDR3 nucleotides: TGTGCCAGCAGCCCTCGGGCCTACTATGGCTACACCTTC.

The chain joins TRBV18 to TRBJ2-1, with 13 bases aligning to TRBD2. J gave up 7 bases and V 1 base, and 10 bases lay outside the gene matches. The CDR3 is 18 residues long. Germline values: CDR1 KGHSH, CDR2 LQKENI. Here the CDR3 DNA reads TGTGCCAGCTCACCACTTACTAGCGGGAGGGTCGTCGTAAATGAGCAGTTCTTC. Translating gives CASSPLTSGRVVVNEQFF.

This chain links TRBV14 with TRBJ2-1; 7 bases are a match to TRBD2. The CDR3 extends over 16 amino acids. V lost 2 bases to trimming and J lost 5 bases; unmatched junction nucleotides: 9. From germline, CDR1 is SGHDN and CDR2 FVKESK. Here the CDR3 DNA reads TGTGCCAGCAGCCAATGGGGCGGGAGTAGGGACAATGAGCAGTTCTTC. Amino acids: CASSQWGGSRDNEQFF.

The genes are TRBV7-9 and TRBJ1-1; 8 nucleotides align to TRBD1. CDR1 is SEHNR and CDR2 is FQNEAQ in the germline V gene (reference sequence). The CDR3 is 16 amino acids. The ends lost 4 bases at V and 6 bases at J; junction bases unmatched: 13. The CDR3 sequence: CASSSSLQDRVAEAFF. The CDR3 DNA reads TGTGCCAGCAGCTCGTCTTTACAGGACAGGGTGGCTGAAGCTTTCTTT. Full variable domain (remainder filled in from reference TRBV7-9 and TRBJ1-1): DTGVSQNPRHKITKRGQNVTFRCDPISEHNRLYWYRQTLGQGPEFLTYFQNEAQLEKSRLLSDRFSAERPKGSFSTLEIQRTEQGDSAMYLCASSSSLQDRVAEAFFGQGTRLTVV.

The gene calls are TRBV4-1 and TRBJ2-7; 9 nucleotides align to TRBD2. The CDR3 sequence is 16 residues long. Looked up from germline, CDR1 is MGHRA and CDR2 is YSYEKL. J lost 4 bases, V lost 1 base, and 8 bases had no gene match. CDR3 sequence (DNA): TGCGCCAGCAGCCAAGCTTTAGCGGGAGCGCTTTACGAGCAGTACTTC. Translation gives CASSQALAGALYEQYF.

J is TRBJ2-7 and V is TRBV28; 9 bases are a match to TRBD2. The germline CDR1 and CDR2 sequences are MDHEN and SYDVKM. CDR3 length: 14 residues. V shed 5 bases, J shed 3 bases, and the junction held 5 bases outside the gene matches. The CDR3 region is CASSLSGSFYEQYF. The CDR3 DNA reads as TGTGCCAGCAGTCTTAGCGGGAGCTTCTACGAGCAGTACTTC. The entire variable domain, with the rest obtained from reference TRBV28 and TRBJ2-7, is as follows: DVKVTQSSRYLVKRTGEKVFLECVQDMDHENMFWYRQDPGLGLRLIYFSYDVKMKEKGDIPEGYSVSREKKERFSLILESASTNQTSMYLCASSLSGSFYEQYFGPGTRLTVT.

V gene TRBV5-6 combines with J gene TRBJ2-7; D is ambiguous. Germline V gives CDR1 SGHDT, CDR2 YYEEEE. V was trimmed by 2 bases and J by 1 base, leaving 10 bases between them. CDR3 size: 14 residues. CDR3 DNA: TGTGCCAGCAGCTTACAAGGATTATCCTACGAGCAGTACTTC. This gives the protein CASSLQGLSYEQYF.

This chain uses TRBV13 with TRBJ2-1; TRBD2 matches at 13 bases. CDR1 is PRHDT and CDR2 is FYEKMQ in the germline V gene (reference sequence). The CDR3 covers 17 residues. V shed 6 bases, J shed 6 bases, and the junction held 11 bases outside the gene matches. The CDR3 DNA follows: TGTGCCAGCAGTCGACTGCAACTAGCGGGAGGGATCAATGAGCAGTTCTTC. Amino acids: CASSRLQLAGGINEQFF.

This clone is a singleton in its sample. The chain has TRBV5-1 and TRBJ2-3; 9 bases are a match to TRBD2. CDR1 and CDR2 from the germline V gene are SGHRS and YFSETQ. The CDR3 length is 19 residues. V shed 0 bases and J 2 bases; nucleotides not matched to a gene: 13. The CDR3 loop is CASSLGYPSLAGLTDTQYF. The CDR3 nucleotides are TGCGCCAGCAGCTTGGGATATCCCAGTCTAGCGGGACTCACAGATACGCAGTATTTT.

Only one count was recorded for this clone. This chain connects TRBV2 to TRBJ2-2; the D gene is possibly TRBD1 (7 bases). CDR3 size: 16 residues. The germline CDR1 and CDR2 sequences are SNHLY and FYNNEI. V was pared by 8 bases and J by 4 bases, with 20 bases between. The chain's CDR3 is CASVSGRDSLTGELFF. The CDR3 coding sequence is TGTGCCAGCGTCTCGGGGCGGGACAGCCTCACCGGGGAGCTGTTTTTT.

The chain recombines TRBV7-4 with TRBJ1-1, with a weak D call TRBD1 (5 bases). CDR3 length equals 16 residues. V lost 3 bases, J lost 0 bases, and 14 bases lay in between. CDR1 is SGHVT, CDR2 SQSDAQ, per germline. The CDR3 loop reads CASSFYKGTVNTEAFF. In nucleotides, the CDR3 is TGTGCCAGCAGCTTTTACAAAGGGACCGTGAACACTGAAGCTTTCTTT.

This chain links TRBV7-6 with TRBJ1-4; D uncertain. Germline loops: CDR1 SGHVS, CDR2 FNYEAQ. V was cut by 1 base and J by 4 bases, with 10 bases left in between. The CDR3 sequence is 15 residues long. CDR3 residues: CASSLVGGLNEKLFF. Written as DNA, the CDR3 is TGTGCCAGCAGCTTAGTGGGAGGGCTTAATGAAAAACTGTTTTTT.

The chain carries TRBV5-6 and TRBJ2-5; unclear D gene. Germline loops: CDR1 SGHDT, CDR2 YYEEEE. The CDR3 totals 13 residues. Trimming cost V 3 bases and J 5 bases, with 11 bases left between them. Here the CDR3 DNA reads TGTGCCAGCAGCTCGGATAGTGGGGAGACCCAGTACTTC. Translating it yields CASSSDSGETQYF.

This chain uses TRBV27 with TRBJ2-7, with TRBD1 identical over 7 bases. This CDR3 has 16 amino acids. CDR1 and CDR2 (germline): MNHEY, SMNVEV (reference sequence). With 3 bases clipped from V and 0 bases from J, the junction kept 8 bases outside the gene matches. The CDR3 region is CASSFAGGSLSYEQYF. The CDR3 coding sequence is TGTGCCAGCAGTTTTGCAGGGGGATCCCTCTCCTACGAGCAGTACTTC.

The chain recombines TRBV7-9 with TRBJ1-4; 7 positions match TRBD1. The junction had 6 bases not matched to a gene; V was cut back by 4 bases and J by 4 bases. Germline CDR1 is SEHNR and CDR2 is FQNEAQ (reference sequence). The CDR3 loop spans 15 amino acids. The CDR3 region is CASSSGQKVNEKLFF. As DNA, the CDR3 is TGTGCCAGCAGCTCGGGACAGAAAGTTAATGAAAAACTGTTTTTT.

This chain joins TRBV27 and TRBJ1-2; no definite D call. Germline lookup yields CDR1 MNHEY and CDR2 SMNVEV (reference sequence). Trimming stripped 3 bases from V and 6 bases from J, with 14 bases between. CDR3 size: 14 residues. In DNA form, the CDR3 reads TGTGCCAGCAGTTTCTCCCCACAGCGCCATGGCTACACCTTC. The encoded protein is CASSFSPQRHGYTF.

CDR3 region: CASSTRQGDLTGELFF. The CDR3 DNA reads TGTGCCAGTAGTACTAGACAGGGTGATCTCACCGGGGAGCTGTTTTTT. The chain employs TRBV19 and TRBJ2-2; 7 bases align to TRBD1. Germline V gene sequence: CDR1 LNHDA, CDR2 SQIVND (reference sequence). J gave up 4 bases and V 4 bases, and 9 bases lay outside the gene matches. The CDR3 loop spans 16 amino acids. Supplemented by reference TRBV19 and TRBJ2-2, the full variable domain reads DGGITQSPKYLFRKEGQNVTLSCEQNLNHDAMYWYRQDPGQGLRLIYYSQIVNDFQKGDIAEGYSVSREKKESFPLTVTSAQKNPTAFYLCASSTRQGDLTGELFFGEGSRLTVL.

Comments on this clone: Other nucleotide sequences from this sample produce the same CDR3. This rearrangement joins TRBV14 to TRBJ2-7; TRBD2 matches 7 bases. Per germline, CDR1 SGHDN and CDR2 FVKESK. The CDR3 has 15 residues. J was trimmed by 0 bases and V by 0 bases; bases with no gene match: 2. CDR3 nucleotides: TGTGCCAGCAGCCAAGATCTAGCGGCCTCCTACGAGCAGTACTTC. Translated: CASSQDLAASYEQYF.

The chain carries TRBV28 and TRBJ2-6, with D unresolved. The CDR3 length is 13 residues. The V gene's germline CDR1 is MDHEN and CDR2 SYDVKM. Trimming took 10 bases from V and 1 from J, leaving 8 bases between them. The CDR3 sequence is CANQISGANVLTF. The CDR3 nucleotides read TGTGCCAACCAGATTTCTGGGGCCAACGTCCTGACTTTC.

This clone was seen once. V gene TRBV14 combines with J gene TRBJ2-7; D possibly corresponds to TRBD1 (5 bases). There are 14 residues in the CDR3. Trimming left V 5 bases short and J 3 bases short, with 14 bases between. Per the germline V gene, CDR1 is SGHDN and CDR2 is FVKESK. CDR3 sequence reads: CASSYQGQNYEQYF. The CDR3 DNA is TGTGCCAGCAGCTATCAGGGCCAAAACTACGAGCAGTACTTC.

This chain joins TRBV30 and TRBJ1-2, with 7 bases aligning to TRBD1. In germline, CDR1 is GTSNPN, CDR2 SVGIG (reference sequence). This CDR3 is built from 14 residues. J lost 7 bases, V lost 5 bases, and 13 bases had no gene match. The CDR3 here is CAWRFTQGVSGYTF. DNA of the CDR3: TGTGCCTGGCGGTTCACTCAGGGGGTGAGTGGCTACACCTTC. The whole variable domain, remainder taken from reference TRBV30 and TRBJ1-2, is SQTIHQWPATLVQPVGSPLSLECTVEGTSNPNLYWYRQAAGRGLQLLFYSVGIGQISSEVPQNLSASRPQDRQFILSSKKLLLSDSGFYLCAWRFTQGVSGYTFGSGTRLTVV.

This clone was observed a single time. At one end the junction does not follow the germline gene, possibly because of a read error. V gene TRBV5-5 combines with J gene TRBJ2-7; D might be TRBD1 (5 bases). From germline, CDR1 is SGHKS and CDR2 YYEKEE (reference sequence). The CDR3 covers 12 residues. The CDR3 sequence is CASSFSPDNQLF. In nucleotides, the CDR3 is TGTGCCAGCAGCTTTTCCCCGGACAACCAACTTTTC.